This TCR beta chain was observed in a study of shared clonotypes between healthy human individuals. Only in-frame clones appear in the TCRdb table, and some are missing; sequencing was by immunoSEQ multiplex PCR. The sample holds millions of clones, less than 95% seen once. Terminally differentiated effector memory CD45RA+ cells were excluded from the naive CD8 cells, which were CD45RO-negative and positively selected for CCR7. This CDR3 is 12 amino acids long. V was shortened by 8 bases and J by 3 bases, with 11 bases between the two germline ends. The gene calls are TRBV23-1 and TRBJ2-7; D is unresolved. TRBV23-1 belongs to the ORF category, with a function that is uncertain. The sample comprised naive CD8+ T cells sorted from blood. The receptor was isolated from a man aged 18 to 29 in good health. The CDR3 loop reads CASAHDLYEQYF. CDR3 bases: TGCGCCAGCGCCCACGATCTCTACGAGCAGTACTTC.